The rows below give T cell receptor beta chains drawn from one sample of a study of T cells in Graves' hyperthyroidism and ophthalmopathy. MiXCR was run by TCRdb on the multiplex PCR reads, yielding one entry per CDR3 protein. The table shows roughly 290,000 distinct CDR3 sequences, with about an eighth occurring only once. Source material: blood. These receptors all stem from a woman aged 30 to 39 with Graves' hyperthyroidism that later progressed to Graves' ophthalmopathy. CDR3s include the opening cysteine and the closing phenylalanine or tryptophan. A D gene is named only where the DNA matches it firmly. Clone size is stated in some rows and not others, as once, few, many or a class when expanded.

CDR3 DNA: TGCAGTGCTAGTTCCCCGAGCGGGATATACAATGAGCAGTTCTTC
CDR3 protein: CSASSPSGIYNEQFF
D gene: TRBD2
V gene: TRBV20-1
clone size: many
CDR3 length: 15
J gene: TRBJ2-1

CDR3 DNA: TGTGCCAGCAGCCTGCTACCGACGGGTCGCTCTGGAAACACCATATATTTT
CDR3 protein: CASSLLPTGRSGNTIYF
D gene: -
V gene: TRBV6-2/TRBV6-3
clone size: many
CDR3 length: 17
J gene: TRBJ1-3

CDR3 DNA: TGCAGTGCTAGGGGTGGACTAGCGGGAGGGTACAATGAGCAGTTCTTC
CDR3 protein: CSARGGLAGGYNEQFF
D gene: TRBD2
V gene: TRBV20-1
clone size: few
CDR3 length: 16
J gene: TRBJ2-1

CDR3 DNA: TGTGCCAGCAGTAAGGACGGAGGGTTCAACTATGGCTACACCTTC
CDR3 protein: CASSKDGGFNYGYTF
D gene: -
V gene: TRBV27
clone size: many
CDR3 length: 15
J gene: TRBJ1-2

CDR3 DNA: TGTGCCTGCAGAGGGCCGTCCTACGAGCAGTACTTC
CDR3 protein: CACRGPSYEQYF
D gene: -
V gene: TRBV12-3/TRBV12-4
clone size: many
CDR3 length: 12
J gene: TRBJ2-7

CDR3 DNA: TGCGCCAGCAGCTTTCCAGACAAAAACACCGGGGAGCTGTTTTTT
CDR3 protein: CASSFPDKNTGELFF
D gene: -
V gene: TRBV5-1
clone size: -
CDR3 length: 15
J gene: TRBJ2-2

CDR3 DNA: TGTGCCAGCAGCGTAGTGAGCGGAGACACAGATACGCAGTATTTT
CDR3 protein: CASSVVSGDTDTQYF
D gene: -
V gene: TRBV9
clone size: many
CDR3 length: 15
J gene: TRBJ2-3

CDR3 DNA: TGCAGCGCCGAAGCCCTGACTAGCGGGAGGGCCGGAGAGACCCAGTACTTC
CDR3 protein: CSAEALTSGRAGETQYF
D gene: TRBD2
V gene: TRBV29-1
clone size: many
CDR3 length: 17
J gene: TRBJ2-5

CDR3 DNA: TGTGCCAGCAGTTTATACAAGACAGCAGCGGGGAGTAATACCGGGGAGCTGTTTTTT
CDR3 protein: CASSLYKTAAGSNTGELFF
D gene: TRBD2
V gene: TRBV28
clone size: many
CDR3 length: 19
J gene: TRBJ2-2

CDR3 DNA: TGTGCCAGCAGTCCCGGGACAGGGTTGAATGGCTACACCTTC
CDR3 protein: CASSPGTGLNGYTF
D gene: TRBD1
V gene: TRBV6-1
clone size: -
CDR3 length: 14
J gene: TRBJ1-2

CDR3 DNA: TGTGCCAGCAACTTGGGGGAGGACCAGGAGACCCAGTACTTC
CDR3 protein: CASNLGEDQETQYF
D gene: -
V gene: TRBV5-4
clone size: -
CDR3 length: 14
J gene: TRBJ2-5

CDR3 DNA: TGTGCCAGCAGTTTCGGGACTAGAGAGACCCAGTACTTC
CDR3 protein: CASSFGTRETQYF
D gene: TRBD2
V gene: TRBV12-3/TRBV12-4
clone size: many
CDR3 length: 13
J gene: TRBJ2-5

CDR3 DNA: TGTGCCAGCAGCGTAGGGACAGCTAAGGACTATGGCTACACCTTC
CDR3 protein: CASSVGTAKDYGYTF
D gene: -
V gene: TRBV9
clone size: -
CDR3 length: 15
J gene: TRBJ1-2

CDR3 DNA: TGTGCCAGCAGCTTATTTGGCGGTGGGGAAGAGACCCAGTACTTC
CDR3 protein: CASSLFGGGEETQYF
D gene: -
V gene: TRBV7-9
clone size: many
CDR3 length: 15
J gene: TRBJ2-5

CDR3 DNA: TGTGCCAGCAGCTTGGGTCCTTCCGGGACTAGAAATGAGCAGTTCTTC
CDR3 protein: CASSLGPSGTRNEQFF
D gene: TRBD2
V gene: TRBV5-4
clone size: -
CDR3 length: 16
J gene: TRBJ2-1

CDR3 DNA: TGTGCCAGCAGCTGGCCGCGGGGGGTTGGAACCGGGGAGCTGTTTTTT
CDR3 protein: CASSWPRGVGTGELFF
D gene: TRBD2
V gene: TRBV11-2
clone size: -
CDR3 length: 16
J gene: TRBJ2-2

CDR3 DNA: TGTGCCAGCAGTTACGTAGCGGGGGCCTACGAGCAGTACTTC
CDR3 protein: CASSYVAGAYEQYF
D gene: TRBD2
V gene: TRBV6-5
clone size: many
CDR3 length: 14
J gene: TRBJ2-7

CDR3 DNA: TGTGCCACCCGAATGTCTAGCGGGGCGAACACCGGGGAGCTGTTTTTT
CDR3 protein: CATRMSSGANTGELFF
D gene: TRBD2
V gene: TRBV6-1
clone size: few
CDR3 length: 16
J gene: TRBJ2-2

CDR3 DNA: TGTGCCAGCAGCTTAGGATTGGGGCCTGAGCAGTTCTTC
CDR3 protein: CASSLGLGPEQFF
D gene: -
V gene: TRBV7-3
clone size: many
CDR3 length: 13
J gene: TRBJ2-1

CDR3 DNA: TGCAGTGCTAGACTTGTGGGACAGGGGGCTACCAAAAACATTCAGTACTTC
CDR3 protein: CSARLVGQGATKNIQYF
D gene: TRBD1
V gene: TRBV20-1
clone size: -
CDR3 length: 17
J gene: TRBJ2-4

CDR3 DNA: TGTGCCACCAGAGGGGAGGTAGATACGCAGTATTTT
CDR3 protein: CATRGEVDTQYF
D gene: -
V gene: TRBV24-1
clone size: few
CDR3 length: 12
J gene: TRBJ2-3

CDR3 DNA: TGTGCCAGCAGCCAAGCGTCGCCTGGCGAGCAGTACTTC
CDR3 protein: CASSQASPGEQYF
D gene: -
V gene: TRBV3-1
clone size: many
CDR3 length: 13
J gene: TRBJ2-7

CDR3 DNA: TGTGCCAGCAGTTACTCGAGAAGGTTGACCACCGGGGAGCTGTTTTTT
CDR3 protein: CASSYSRRLTTGELFF
D gene: -
V gene: TRBV6-2/TRBV6-3
clone size: -
CDR3 length: 16
J gene: TRBJ2-2

CDR3 DNA: TGTGCCAGCAGCGCAGACCCGGGACTTCTCTACAATGAGCAGTTCTTC
CDR3 protein: CASSADPGLLYNEQFF
D gene: -
V gene: TRBV27
clone size: -
CDR3 length: 16
J gene: TRBJ2-1

CDR3 DNA: TGTGCCAGCAGCCCAGAGAACCGCGGGGAGACCCAGTACTTC
CDR3 protein: CASSPENRGETQYF
D gene: -
V gene: TRBV7-9
clone size: many
CDR3 length: 14
J gene: TRBJ2-5

CDR3 DNA: TGTGCCTGGAGCACCCTCTACGAGCAGTACTTC
CDR3 protein: CAWSTLYEQYF
D gene: -
V gene: TRBV30
clone size: many
CDR3 length: 11
J gene: TRBJ2-7

CDR3 DNA: TGTGCCACCAGCACAAGACAGGGTTGGGAGACCCAGTACTTC
CDR3 protein: CATSTRQGWETQYF
D gene: TRBD1
V gene: TRBV15
clone size: -
CDR3 length: 14
J gene: TRBJ2-5

CDR3 DNA: TGTGCCAGCAGCTTAGATTTCGGTCTCGGGGCCTATGGCTACACCTTC
CDR3 protein: CASSLDFGLGAYGYTF
D gene: -
V gene: TRBV11-2
clone size: many
CDR3 length: 16
J gene: TRBJ1-2

CDR3 DNA: TGTGCCAGCAGTTCTCTATTACCTTCGACGGTATCTGATAATTCACCCCTCCACTTT
CDR3 protein: CASSSLLPSTVSDNSPLHF
D gene: -
V gene: TRBV6-1
clone size: many
CDR3 length: 19
J gene: TRBJ1-6

CDR3 DNA: TGTGCCAGCAGCTTAGCGCTCTGGACCACGCTATCTCGCACTGAAGCTTTCTTT
CDR3 protein: CASSLALWTTLSRTEAFF
D gene: -
V gene: TRBV7-2
clone size: many
CDR3 length: 18
J gene: TRBJ1-1

CDR3 DNA: TGTGCCAGCAGACAAACCCTCGGGGGACAGGGGAGCTCCTACGAGCAGTACTTC
CDR3 protein: CASRQTLGGQGSSYEQYF
D gene: TRBD1
V gene: TRBV14
clone size: -
CDR3 length: 18
J gene: TRBJ2-7

CDR3 DNA: TGTGCCAGCAGCTTACTGCGGGAGACGGGGGAGACCCAGTACTTC
CDR3 protein: CASSLLRETGETQYF
D gene: TRBD2
V gene: TRBV13
clone size: many
CDR3 length: 15
J gene: TRBJ2-5

CDR3 DNA: TGTGCCAGCAGTGATAGATTAGCGGGGCTCGAGCAGTACTTC
CDR3 protein: CASSDRLAGLEQYF
D gene: TRBD2
V gene: TRBV2
clone size: many
CDR3 length: 14
J gene: TRBJ2-7

CDR3 DNA: TGTGCCAGCAGCCCCGGGACCTCTGGCTACACCTTC
CDR3 protein: CASSPGTSGYTF
D gene: -
V gene: TRBV7-9
clone size: many
CDR3 length: 12
J gene: TRBJ1-2

CDR3 DNA: TGCAGCGTTTTTGAAGCGGGAGTGGAAAATGAGCAGTTCTTC
CDR3 protein: CSVFEAGVENEQFF
D gene: TRBD2
V gene: TRBV29-1
clone size: few
CDR3 length: 14
J gene: TRBJ2-1

CDR3 DNA: TGTGCCAGCAGTCTTCCTGGGCAGGTGGGGAATGAGCAGTTCTTC
CDR3 protein: CASSLPGQVGNEQFF
D gene: -
V gene: TRBV6-1
clone size: many
CDR3 length: 15
J gene: TRBJ2-1

CDR3 DNA: TGTGCCTTTTCGGCTCGGGGAGATTACGAGCAGTACTTC
CDR3 protein: CAFSARGDYEQYF
D gene: -
V gene: TRBV10-3
clone size: many
CDR3 length: 13
J gene: TRBJ2-7

CDR3 DNA: TGCAGTTACAGAAGACAAGAGACCCAGTACTTC
CDR3 protein: CSYRRQETQYF
D gene: -
V gene: TRBV20-1
clone size: many
CDR3 length: 11
J gene: TRBJ2-5

CDR3 DNA: TGTGCCAGCAGTTACTGGGCTGTGGACAGCGGGAGGGGTCGAGAGCAGTACTTC
CDR3 protein: CASSYWAVDSGRGREQYF
D gene: TRBD2
V gene: TRBV6-6
clone size: many
CDR3 length: 18
J gene: TRBJ2-7

CDR3 DNA: TGTGCCAGCAGTTATTACAATCAGCCCCAGCATTTT
CDR3 protein: CASSYYNQPQHF
D gene: -
V gene: TRBV6-2/TRBV6-3
clone size: -
CDR3 length: 12
J gene: TRBJ1-5

CDR3 DNA: TGTGCCAGCATCTGGGACCTCCGGCCCTACGAGCAGTACTTC
CDR3 protein: CASIWDLRPYEQYF
D gene: -
V gene: TRBV6-1
clone size: many
CDR3 length: 14
J gene: TRBJ2-7

CDR3 DNA: TGTGCCAGCAAAACAGGCGTTTTAGATACGCAGTATTTT
CDR3 protein: CASKTGVLDTQYF
D gene: -
V gene: TRBV5-4
clone size: few
CDR3 length: 13
J gene: TRBJ2-3

CDR3 DNA: TGTGCCAGTAGTATGTCGGGCCCAAGGAACACTGAAGCTTTCTTT
CDR3 protein: CASSMSGPRNTEAFF
D gene: -
V gene: TRBV19
clone size: many
CDR3 length: 15
J gene: TRBJ1-1

CDR3 DNA: TGTGCCAGCAGCTTAAGATTAGGGGGCGAGGATGGCTACACCTTC
CDR3 protein: CASSLRLGGEDGYTF
D gene: TRBD1
V gene: TRBV13
clone size: many
CDR3 length: 15
J gene: TRBJ1-2

CDR3 DNA: TGTGCCAGCAGCCTGGACAGCAGCGAGTCACCCCTCCACTTT
CDR3 protein: CASSLDSSESPLHF
D gene: -
V gene: TRBV9
clone size: -
CDR3 length: 14
J gene: TRBJ1-6